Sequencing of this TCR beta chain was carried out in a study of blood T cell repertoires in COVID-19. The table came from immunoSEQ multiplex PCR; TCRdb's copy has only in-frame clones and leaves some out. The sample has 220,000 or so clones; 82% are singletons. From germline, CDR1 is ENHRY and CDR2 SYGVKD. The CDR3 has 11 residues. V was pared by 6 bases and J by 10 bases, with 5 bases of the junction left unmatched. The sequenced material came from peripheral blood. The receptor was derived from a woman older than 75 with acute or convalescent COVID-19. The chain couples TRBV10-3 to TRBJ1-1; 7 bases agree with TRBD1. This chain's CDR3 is CAISTGEGAFF. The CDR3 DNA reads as TGTGCCATCAGCACAGGGGAAGGAGCTTTCTTT.